This T cell receptor beta chain appears in the sequencing data of a study of blood T cell repertoires in COVID-19. Deletions cut 1 base from V and 4 bases from J, with 13 bases between. Germline CDR1 is LGHDT and CDR2 is YNNKEL (reference sequence). The CDR3 consists of 16 residues. Using immunoSEQ multiplex PCR, the repertoire was profiled, and TCRdb retains in-frame clones only, with some absent. The data show around 200,000 clones, with around 89% seen just once and roughly 2.5% held by the top ten. Researchers sorted participants into cohorts using their self-reported clinical history. The sample was PBMCs or T cells enriched from blood (not recorded which). The receptor comes from a woman in her 30s who had recovered from COVID-19. V gene TRBV3-1 (or the pseudogene TRBV3-2) combines with J gene TRBJ2-2; tentative D call: TRBD1 (6 bases). The CDR3, as DNA: TGTGCCAGCAGCCAAGTGACAGGTCCCGGCACCGGGGAGCTGTTTTTT. Protein product: CASSQVTGPGTGELFF.